The sequence of this TCR beta chain was determined in a study of CXCR3-negative and CXCR3-positive naive CD8 T cells. The CDR3 totals 16 residues. CDR1 SGHKS and CDR2 YYEKEE come from the germline V gene (reference sequence). General study points: For CXCR3-positive naive cells, TRB CDR3s were more hydrophobic than those of CXCR3-negative naive cells. Naive cells that were CXCR3-negative or CXCR3-positive used TRBV-TRBJ genes alike, while memory cells diverged. CXCR3 levels fell partly with cryopreservation; most assays relied on fresh PBMCs.

UMI-tagged TRB cDNA libraries were built via 5' RACE. TCRdb reworked the 5' RACE reads into one entry per CDR3 protein, no DNA. The sample's table shows under 150,000 distinct CDR3 sequences. With respect to this clonotype: The antigen is unknown.

The sequenced material came from naive CXCR3+ CD8+ T cells from blood. The subset: CD45RO-CCR7+CD27+CD95- naive CD8+ T cells expressing CXCR3 (TNR3+). The TCR sequence derives from a human donor in good health. Some clones in this sample may be carry-over from other donors' samples. The chain has TRBV5-5 and TRBJ2-7; lacking DNA, the TRBD1 call made by TCRdb goes unchecked. The CDR3 is CASSLPGTGGEYEQYF.